Listed below are T cell receptor beta chains from one sample, sequenced in a study of CD8 T cells in Susac syndrome. TCRdb called the immunoSEQ multiplex PCR reads again in MiXCR, with one record for every CDR3 protein. Of roughly 330,000 distinct CDR3 sequences listed, about 90% were seen once; the top ten hold over 0.065%. Sequencing was performed on CD4+ T cells from PBMCs. The source of these receptors is a human donor with multiple sclerosis. Each CDR3 is given with its conserved first and last residue. A D gene is named only where the DNA matches it firmly. Clone size appears in some rows only: once, few, many, or a class for an expanded clone.

CDR3aa | CDR3nt | j_gene | v_gene | d_gene | abundance
CSALKGVTAKNIQYF | TGCAGTGCTTTGAAGGGGGTGACAGCCAAAAACATTCAGTACTTC | TRBJ2-4 | TRBV20-1 | - | -
CASSSIGQPQHF | TGTGCCAGCAGTAGCATCGGTCAGCCCCAGCATTTT | TRBJ1-5 | TRBV12-3/TRBV12-4 | - | -
CASSQDLTTGNNSPLHF | TGCGCCAGCAGCCAAGATCTCACGACAGGCAACAATTCACCCCTCCACTTT | TRBJ1-6 | TRBV4-3 | - | -
CASRTSGGPSGNTIYF | TGTGCCAGCAGAACCTCAGGGGGACCCTCTGGAAACACCATATATTTT | TRBJ1-3 | TRBV6-1 | TRBD1 | -
CASSLNAQASVGHTGELFF | TGTGCCAGCAGCTTAAATGCCCAGGCTAGCGTAGGACACACCGGGGAGCTGTTTTTT | TRBJ2-2 | TRBV7-3 | - | -
CASSPSGTNTGELFF | TGTGCCAGCAGTCCCAGCGGGACGAACACCGGGGAGCTGTTTTTT | TRBJ2-2 | TRBV2 | TRBD2 | -
CASSWTGQNQPQHF | TGTGCCAGCAGTTGGACAGGGCAAAATCAGCCCCAGCATTTT | TRBJ1-5 | TRBV6-6 | TRBD1 | -
CSAPPGGTDTQYF | TGCAGTGCCCCACCCGGAGGCACAGATACGCAGTATTTT | TRBJ2-3 | TRBV20-1 | - | -
CASSDSNGYSYEQYF | TGTGCCAGCAGTGATTCCAACGGGTACTCCTACGAGCAGTACTTC | TRBJ2-7 | TRBV25-1 | - | -
CASSPGRLWSYGYTF | TGTGCCAGCAGCCCCGGAAGGCTCTGGTCCTACGGCTACACCTTC | TRBJ1-2 | TRBV6-2/TRBV6-3 | - | -
CASSSGSRNIQYF | TGTGCCAGTAGTTCTGGGTCTCGGAACATTCAGTACTTC | TRBJ2-4 | TRBV19 | - | -
CASSPERFSGGTEAFF | TGTGCCAGCAGCCCCGAACGTTTTTCAGGGGGGACTGAAGCTTTCTTT | TRBJ1-1 | TRBV3-1 | TRBD1 | -
CSAGDRSLYGYTF | TGCAGCGCCGGGGACAGGTCTCTCTATGGCTACACCTTC | TRBJ1-2 | TRBV29-1 | TRBD1 | once
CSVRRGLTDTQYF | TGCAGCGTTCGGCGCGGACTCACAGATACGCAGTATTTT | TRBJ2-3 | TRBV29-1 | - | -
CASSTNTGELFF | TGTGCCAGCAGCACGAACACCGGGGAGCTGTTTTTT | TRBJ2-2 | TRBV5-4 | - | -
CASSGTSPDTQYF | TGTGCCAGTTCCGGGACTAGCCCCGATACGCAGTATTTT | TRBJ2-3 | TRBV19 | TRBD2 | -
CAISDGADTQYF | TGTGCCATCAGTGATGGCGCAGATACGCAGTATTTT | TRBJ2-3 | TRBV10-3 | - | -
CSALAGGSGELFF | TGCAGCGCACTAGCGGGAGGGTCCGGGGAGCTGTTTTTT | TRBJ2-2 | TRBV29-1 | TRBD2 | -
CASSLGISGGGNEQFF | TGCGCCAGCAGCTTGGGGATTAGCGGGGGTGGAAATGAGCAGTTCTTC | TRBJ2-1 | TRBV5-1 | TRBD2 | once
CASSIVQGYEQYF | TGTGCCAGTAGTATCGTACAGGGGTACGAGCAGTACTTC | TRBJ2-7 | TRBV19 | TRBD1 | -
CASSQAWEGDEQYF | TGCGCCAGCAGCCAAGCTTGGGAGGGAGACGAGCAGTACTTC | TRBJ2-7 | TRBV4-1 | TRBD2 | -
CASSLDPAGGATQYF | TGTGCCAGCAGCTTAGATCCAGCGGGTGGGGCTACGCAGTATTTT | TRBJ2-3 | TRBV7-2 | - | -
CASSEGQGNFDEQYF | TGTGCCAGCTCAGAGGGACAGGGTAATTTCGACGAGCAGTACTTC | TRBJ2-7 | TRBV18 | TRBD1 | -